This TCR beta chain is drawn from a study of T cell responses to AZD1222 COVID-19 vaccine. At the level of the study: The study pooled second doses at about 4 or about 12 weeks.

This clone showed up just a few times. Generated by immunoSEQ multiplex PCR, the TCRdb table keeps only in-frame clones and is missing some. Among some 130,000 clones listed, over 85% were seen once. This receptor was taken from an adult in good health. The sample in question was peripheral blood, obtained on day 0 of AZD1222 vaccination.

This chain's CDR3 is CASSKSGTGGSIQYF. The CDR3 region has the DNA TGTGCCAGTAGTAAATCCGGGACAGGGGGGAGCATTCAGTACTTC. The J gene is TRBJ2-4, the V gene TRBV19; 11 bases are a match to TRBD1. After removal of 4 bases from V and 9 bases from J, the junction contained 8 bases not matched to a gene. The CDR3 sequence is 15 residues long. Germline values: CDR1 LNHDA, CDR2 SQIVND (reference sequence). Combining the CDR3 with reference TRBV19 and TRBJ2-4 gives the whole variable domain DGGITQSPKYLFRKEGQNVTLSCEQNLNHDAMYWYRQDPGQGLRLIYYSQIVNDFQKGDIAEGYSVSREKKESFPLTVTSAQKNPTAFYLCASSKSGTGGSIQYFGAGTRLSVL.